This record covers a single T cell receptor beta chain. Its specificity is not known. Pooling covered second doses at about 4 or about 12 weeks. The table came from immunoSEQ multiplex PCR; TCRdb's copy has only in-frame clones and leaves some out. The sample consists of 120,000 to 150,000 clones, approximately 90% of them appearing once. The junction had 2 bases not matched to a gene; V was cut back by 0 bases and J by 3 bases. The CDR3 loop spans 15 amino acids. From germline, CDR1 is SGHDT and CDR2 YYEEEE. This entry comes from a study of T cell responses to AZD1222 COVID-19 vaccine. Study-wide results and caveats: Baseline serostatus was positive in only six AZD1222 recipients. Researchers took repertoire samples only after the peak T cell response had come.

The starting material was peripheral blood, obtained 28 days after the second AZD1222 dose. This TCR came from an adult who received the AZD1222 COVID-19 vaccine. The chain links TRBV5-6 to TRBJ2-7; 11 bases are a match to TRBD1. Here the CDR3 reads CASSLAGTGGYEQYF. The CDR3 DNA reads as TGTGCCAGCAGCTTGGCCGGGACAGGGGGCTACGAGCAGTACTTC. The variable domain in full, completed from reference TRBV5-6 and TRBJ2-7, reads DAGVTQSPTHLIKTRGQQVTLRCSPKSGHDTVSWYQQALGQGPQFIFQYYEEEERQRGNFPDRFSGHQFPNYSSELNVNALLLGDSALYLCASSLAGTGGYEQYFGPGTRLTVT.